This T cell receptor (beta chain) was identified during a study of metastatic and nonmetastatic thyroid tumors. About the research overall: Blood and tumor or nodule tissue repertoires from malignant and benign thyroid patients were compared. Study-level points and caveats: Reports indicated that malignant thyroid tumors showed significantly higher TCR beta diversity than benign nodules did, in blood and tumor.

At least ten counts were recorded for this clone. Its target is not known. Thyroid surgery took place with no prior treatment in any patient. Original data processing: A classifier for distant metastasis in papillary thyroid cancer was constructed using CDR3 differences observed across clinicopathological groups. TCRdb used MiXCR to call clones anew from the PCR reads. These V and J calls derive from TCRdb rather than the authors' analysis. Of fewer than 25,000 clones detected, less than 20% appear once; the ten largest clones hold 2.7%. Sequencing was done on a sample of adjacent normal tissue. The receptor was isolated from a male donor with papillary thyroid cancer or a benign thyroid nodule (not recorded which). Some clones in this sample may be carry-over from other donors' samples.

CDR3 amino acids: CASRTQGAFTEAFF. The CDR3 DNA follows: TGTGCCAGCAGAACCCAGGGGGCGTTTACTGAAGCTTTCTTT. The chain has TRBV7-9 and TRBJ1-1; 8 bases map to TRBD1. Looked up from germline, CDR1 is SEHNR and CDR2 is FQNEAQ (reference sequence). V trimming: 6 bases; J trimming: 5 bases; junction bases outside the gene matches: 8. The CDR3 runs to 14 residues.